These 29 T cell receptor beta chains were all obtained from the same sample, sequenced in a study of blood T cell repertoires in COVID-19. Sequencing was performed with immunoSEQ multiplex PCR; in TCRdb, only in-frame clones are kept and a portion is missing. The table lists some 280,000 clones, 89% of them singletons. The sample consisted of peripheral blood. The origin of the receptors is a woman aged 60-75 years with acute or convalescent COVID-19.

The chain uses TRBV4-2 and TRBJ1-5; D might be TRBD1 (6 bases). The germline V and J ends were trimmed by 3 bases and 2 bases, with 11 bases remaining between them. This CDR3 comprises 15 residues. The germline CDR1 and CDR2 sequences are LGHNA and YNFKEQ. The CDR3 DNA reads as TGTGCCAGCAGCCAGGAGACAGGTCGCAATCAGCCCCAGCATTTT. Translated: CASSQETGRNQPQHF.

The chain uses TRBV18 and TRBJ2-5, with 7 bases aligning to TRBD2. The CDR3 extends over 13 amino acids. The germline V gene encodes CDR1 KGHSH and CDR2 LQKENI. Trimming cost V 4 bases and J 6 bases; bases outside gene matches: 5. The DNA of the CDR3 is TGTGCCAGCTCACAGGGAGGGTTGAAGACCCAGTACTTC. Amino acid sequence: CASSQGGLKTQYF.

This chain links TRBV29-1 with TRBJ1-1; D unclear. Germline V CDR1 and CDR2: SQVTM, ANQGSEA. Trimming left V 5 bases short and J 3 bases short, with 13 bases between. The CDR3 runs to 13 residues. CDR3 residues: CSVRSLQDTEAFF. CDR3 DNA sequence: TGCAGCGTTAGATCGCTTCAGGACACTGAAGCTTTCTTT.

V is TRBV5-4 and J is TRBJ2-1; 8 bases align to TRBD1. Germline loops: CDR1 SGHNT, CDR2 YYREEE (reference sequence). The CDR3 is made up of 15 amino acids. V shed 0 bases, J shed 2 bases, and the junction held 1 base outside the gene matches. For the CDR3, the DNA is TGTGCCAGCAGCTTGGACAGGGGGACCTACAATGAGCAGTTCTTC. This encodes CASSLDRGTYNEQFF.

The CDR3 DNA sequence: TGTGCCAGCAGCCTGGGACATTTCAATGAGCAGTTCTTC. Its translation: CASSLGHFNEQFF. The V call is TRBV28, the J call TRBJ2-1; TRBD1 is a possible D gene (6 bases). This CDR3 has 13 residues. Germline loops: CDR1 MDHEN, CDR2 SYDVKM. The V and J ends lost 6 bases and 6 bases respectively, with 12 bases between them.

CDR3 in amino acids: CASSPRQVSGNTIYF. CDR3 bases: TGTGCCAGCTCACCACGACAGGTCTCTGGAAACACCATATATTTT. V is TRBV18 and J is TRBJ1-3, with D tentatively TRBD1 (6 bases). The CDR3 has 15 amino acids. CDR1 and CDR2 (germline): KGHSH, LQKENI. V gave up 1 base and J gave up 0 bases, with 7 bases separating them.

The rearrangement links TRBV15 to TRBJ1-2; 8 bases are a match to TRBD1. V gave up 0 bases and J gave up 8 bases; unmatched junction bases: 5. Germline CDR1 reads LNHNV; CDR2 reads YYDKDF (reference sequence). The CDR3 totals 14 residues. The CDR3: CATSREGTGDGYTF. The CDR3 DNA is TGTGCCACCAGCAGAGAAGGGACAGGAGACGGCTACACCTTC.

The V and J genes are TRBV3-1 (or the pseudogene TRBV3-2) and TRBJ1-2; TRBD1 aligns across 8 bases. Germline loops: CDR1 LGHDT, CDR2 YNNKEL (reference sequence). This CDR3 comprises 15 residues. V shed 5 bases, J shed 4 bases, and the junction held 9 bases outside the gene matches. CDR3 in DNA: TGTGCCAGCAGCTGGGGGACAGGCGGCCTCTATGGCTACACCTTC. Translated: CASSWGTGGLYGYTF.

The chain couples TRBV12-3 or TRBV12-4 to TRBJ1-5; D unresolved. CDR3 length: 13 amino acids. Trimming pared 3 bases from V and 0 bases from J, leaving 3 bases between. In DNA, the CDR3 is TGTGCCAGCAGTTTTAATAGCAATCAGCCCCAGCATTTT. Translated, it gives CASSFNSNQPQHF.

This chain connects TRBV27 to TRBJ1-6, with 8 nucleotides matching TRBD1. The germline CDR1 and CDR2 sequences are MNHEY and SMNVEV (reference sequence). This CDR3 region has 14 residues. Germline trimming cut 5 bases from V and 7 bases from J; bases unmatched to any gene: 4. CDR3 DNA: TGTGCCAGCAGTACCCGGACAGGGAATTCACCCCTCCACTTT. Translated: CASSTRTGNSPLHF.

The chain uses TRBV12-3 or TRBV12-4 and TRBJ2-3; TRBD2 agrees at 10 bases. The CDR3 has 13 residues. The ends lost 6 bases at V and 5 bases at J; junction bases unmatched: 2. The CDR3 reads CASRASGRDTQYF. The CDR3 DNA is TGTGCCAGCAGGGCTAGCGGGAGAGATACGCAGTATTTT.

This clone was detected only a few times. CDR3 protein: CASSLGRGMNTEAFF. The CDR3 bases are TGCGCCAGCAGCTTAGGGAGGGGCATGAACACTGAAGCTTTCTTT. V gene TRBV5-1 combines with J gene TRBJ1-1; TRBD1 might be the D (5 bases). The V end was cut by 2 bases, the J end by 0 bases, with 11 bases between. Looked up from germline, CDR1 is SGHRS and CDR2 is YFSETQ. The CDR3 is made up of 15 amino acids.

The rearrangement links TRBV6-1 to TRBJ2-5; 7 bases are a match to TRBD2. Germline CDR1 is MNHNS and CDR2 is SASEGT. CDR3 length: 13 amino acids. Trimming at V came to 3 bases and at J to 5 bases, leaving 3 bases not matched to a gene. The CDR3 sequence: CASSERGWETQYF. For the CDR3, the DNA is TGTGCCAGCAGTGAGCGGGGGTGGGAGACCCAGTACTTC.

V and J are TRBV27 and TRBJ2-7; D may be TRBD1 (5 bases). CDR1 is MNHEY, CDR2 SMNVEV, per germline (reference sequence). Trimming removed 3 bases at V and 2 bases at J, with 14 bases between. The CDR3 covers 15 residues. Here the CDR3 reads CASSLGPFGTYEQYF. The CDR3 DNA sequence: TGTGCCAGCAGTTTGGGGCCCTTCGGAACCTACGAGCAGTACTTC.

The J gene is TRBJ2-5, the V gene TRBV5-6; D gene unclear. The CDR3 length is 13 residues. The germline V and J ends were trimmed by 0 bases and 5 bases, with 8 bases remaining between them. The germline CDR1 and CDR2 sequences are SGHDT and YYEEEE. This CDR3 is CASSLDLGETQYF. DNA for the CDR3: TGTGCCAGCAGCTTGGACTTGGGCGAGACCCAGTACTTC.

This chain connects TRBV30 to TRBJ2-7; TRBD1 matches 7 bases. Germline CDR1 GTSNPN, CDR2 SVGIG (reference sequence). The V and J ends lost 4 bases and 4 bases, in that order; junction bases with no gene match: 10. The length of the CDR3 is 14 residues. The CDR3 DNA reads TGTGCCTGGAACCGAAACAGGGGACCGTACGAGCAGTACTTC. Its protein is CAWNRNRGPYEQYF.

The V and J genes are TRBV6-5 and TRBJ2-1, with TRBD2 as a possible D gene (5 bases). Germline V gene data show CDR1 as MNHEY and CDR2 as SVGAGI. This CDR3 has 13 residues. With 6 bases removed from V and 6 bases from J, the gap between germline ends came to 12 bases. CDR3 in amino acids: CASSHIRGNEQFF. The CDR3 nucleotides are TGTGCCAGCAGCCACATACGGGGCAATGAGCAGTTCTTC.

This chain's CDR3 is CASSRLLAGNTGELFF. As DNA, the CDR3 is TGTGCCAGCAGCCGCCTACTAGCGGGGAACACCGGGGAGCTGTTTTTT. The chain combines TRBV11-3 with TRBJ2-2, with TRBD2 matching 9 bases. The CDR3 has 16 amino acids. From germline, CDR1 is SGHNT and CDR2 YENEEA. Losses at the gene ends were 5 bases for V and 1 base for J; bases not matched to a gene: 5.

This chain connects TRBV5-5 to TRBJ2-5, with 10 bases identical to TRBD1. V trimming: 5 bases; J trimming: 3 bases; junction bases outside the gene matches: 1. This CDR3 region has 13 residues. CDR1 is SGHKS, CDR2 YYEKEE, per germline (reference sequence). CDR3 in amino acids: CASRGTGEETQYF. CDR3 sequence (DNA): TGTGCCAGCAGGGGGACAGGGGAAGAGACCCAGTACTTC.

This clone came up a few times. This rearrangement joins TRBV7-2 to TRBJ2-7; tentatively, D is TRBD2 (6 bases). Trimming took off 5 bases at V and 6 bases at J, with 17 bases between the two ends. This CDR3 has 14 amino acids. Germline lookup yields CDR1 SGHTA and CDR2 FQGNSA. The CDR3 reads CASSASGGNGEQYF. The DNA of the CDR3 is TGTGCCAGCAGCGCATCCGGGGGTAACGGCGAGCAGTACTTC. Full variable domain (outside the CDR3, taken from reference TRBV7-2 and TRBJ2-7): GAGVSQSPSNKVTEKGKDVELRCDPISGHTALYWYRQSLGQGLEFLIYFQGNSAPDKSGLPSDRFSAERTGGSVSTLTIQRTQQEDSAVYLCASSASGGNGEQYFGPGTRLTVT.

CDR3 sequence: CASSQVPEGDTQYF. Here the CDR3 DNA reads TGTGCCAGCAGCCAAGTCCCCGAGGGAGATACGCAGTATTTT. The J gene is TRBJ2-3, the V gene TRBV3-1 (or the pseudogene TRBV3-2), with TRBD2 as a possible D gene (5 bases). The germline V and J ends were trimmed by 1 base and 5 bases, with 10 bases remaining between them. Germline V CDR1 and CDR2: LGHDT, YNNKEL (reference sequence). CDR3 size: 14 residues.

The J gene is TRBJ2-1, the V gene TRBV7-3, with TRBD2 identical over 8 bases. V trimming: 4 bases; J trimming: 8 bases; junction bases outside the gene matches: 7. From germline, CDR1 is SGHTA and CDR2 FQGTGA. The CDR3 contains 14 residues. The chain's CDR3 is CASSSAGGIDEQFF. CDR3 nucleotides: TGTGCCAGCAGCTCGGCGGGGGGTATTGATGAGCAGTTCTTC.

The chain recombines TRBV11-2 with TRBJ1-3; D uncertain. Germline CDR1 is SGHAT and CDR2 is FQNNGV. The germline V and J ends were trimmed by 1 base and 0 bases, with 4 bases remaining between them. This CDR3 has 14 amino acids. CDR3 sequence (DNA): TGTGCCAGCAGCTTAGGTAACTCTGGAAACACCATATATTTT. The encoded protein is CASSLGNSGNTIYF.

The rearrangement links TRBV6-2 or TRBV6-3 to TRBJ1-3, with D uncertain. V lost 5 bases and J 0 bases, leaving 11 bases between the germline ends. Per the germline V gene, CDR1 is MNHEY and CDR2 is SVGEGT. The CDR3 has 15 amino acids. CDR3 nucleotide sequence: TGTGCCAGCAGTGATCGACGGGGCTCTGGAAACACCATATATTTT. Encoded protein: CASSDRRGSGNTIYF.

This rearrangement joins TRBV9 to TRBJ1-2, with 8 bases fitting TRBD1. In germline, CDR1 is SGDLS, CDR2 YYNGEE. This CDR3 is built from 15 residues. V was clipped by 0 bases and J by 8 bases; unmatched bases: 9. The CDR3 sequence: CASSVVAGGAGGYTF. For the CDR3, the DNA is TGTGCCAGCAGCGTAGTTGCAGGGGGCGCGGGAGGCTACACCTTC.

The table lists this clone with a count of one. V is TRBV11-1 and J is TRBJ2-2; no firm D call. V lost 5 bases, J lost 0 bases, and 13 bases lay in between. In germline, CDR1 is SGHAT, CDR2 FQDESV (reference sequence). The CDR3 contains 16 residues. The CDR3 loop reads CASSPRPKANTGELFF. The CDR3 DNA sequence: TGTGCCAGCAGCCCCAGGCCTAAGGCGAACACCGGGGAGCTGTTTTTT.

V and J are TRBV4-1 and TRBJ2-7, with D possibly TRBD2 on 6 matching bases. V lost 0 bases to trimming and J lost 3 bases, with 18 bases between them. This CDR3 has 17 residues. Per germline, CDR1 MGHRA and CDR2 YSYEKL. This chain's CDR3 is CASSQEAPGAGSYEQYF. Written as DNA, the CDR3 is TGCGCCAGCAGCCAAGAGGCACCGGGAGCGGGCAGCTACGAGCAGTACTTC.

This chain uses TRBV7-8 with TRBJ1-1; D is possibly TRBD1 (5 bases). Germline lookup yields CDR1 SGHVS and CDR2 FQNEAQ. The CDR3 runs to 13 residues. Trimming removed 6 bases from V and 1 base from J, with 9 bases in between. The CDR3 DNA reads as TGTGCCAGCAGGCGGGGGGGGAACACTGAAGCTTTCTTT. Amino acid sequence: CASRRGGNTEAFF.

The gene calls are TRBV27 and TRBJ1-1; no clear D gene. The CDR3 runs to 13 residues. V was cut by 2 bases and J by 3 bases, with 7 bases left in between. From germline, CDR1 is MNHEY and CDR2 SMNVEV (reference sequence). The CDR3 coding sequence is TGTGCCAGCAGTTTACTTGCGCACACTGAAGCTTTCTTT. It translates to CASSLLAHTEAFF.